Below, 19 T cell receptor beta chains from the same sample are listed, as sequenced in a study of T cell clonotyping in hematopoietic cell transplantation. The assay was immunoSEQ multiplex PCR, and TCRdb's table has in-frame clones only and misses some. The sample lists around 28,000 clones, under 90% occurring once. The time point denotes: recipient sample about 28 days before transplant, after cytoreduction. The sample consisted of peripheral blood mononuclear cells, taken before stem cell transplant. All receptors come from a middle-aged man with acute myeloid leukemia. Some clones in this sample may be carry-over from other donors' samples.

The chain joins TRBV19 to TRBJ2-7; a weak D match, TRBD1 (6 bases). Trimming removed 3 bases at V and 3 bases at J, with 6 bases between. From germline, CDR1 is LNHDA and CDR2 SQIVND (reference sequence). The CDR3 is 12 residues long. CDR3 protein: CASSMDSYEQYF. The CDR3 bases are TGTGCCAGTAGTATGGACAGCTACGAGCAGTACTTC.

The DNA for the CDR3 is TGTGCCACGAGACAGGGAGGGGACACTGAAGCTTTCTTT. Residues: CATRQGGDTEAFF. The V gene is TRBV28, the J gene TRBJ1-1; 7 bases are shared with TRBD1. CDR3 length: 13 amino acids. CDR1 is MDHEN, CDR2 SYDVKM, per germline. V was pared by 10 bases and J by 3 bases, with 8 bases of the junction left unmatched.

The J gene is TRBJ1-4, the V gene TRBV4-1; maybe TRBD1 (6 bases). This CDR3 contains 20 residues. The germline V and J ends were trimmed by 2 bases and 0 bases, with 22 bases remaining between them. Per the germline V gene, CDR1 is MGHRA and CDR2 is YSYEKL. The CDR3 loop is CASSQLTGGIRTPTNEKLFF. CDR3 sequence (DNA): TGCGCCAGCAGCCAACTGACAGGAGGGATCCGTACTCCAACTAATGAAAAACTGTTTTTT.

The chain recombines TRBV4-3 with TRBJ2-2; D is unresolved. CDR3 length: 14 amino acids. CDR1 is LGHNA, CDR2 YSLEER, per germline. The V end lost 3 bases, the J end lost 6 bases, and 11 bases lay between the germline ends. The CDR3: CASSHGPGPGELFF. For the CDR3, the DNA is TGCGCCAGCAGCCATGGGCCAGGCCCCGGGGAGCTGTTTTTT.

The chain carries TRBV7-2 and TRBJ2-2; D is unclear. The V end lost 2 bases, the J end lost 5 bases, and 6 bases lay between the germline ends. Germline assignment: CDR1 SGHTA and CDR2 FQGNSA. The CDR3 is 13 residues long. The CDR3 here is CASSLRQTGELFF. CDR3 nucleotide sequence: TGTGCCAGCAGCTTAAGGCAGACCGGGGAGCTGTTTTTT.

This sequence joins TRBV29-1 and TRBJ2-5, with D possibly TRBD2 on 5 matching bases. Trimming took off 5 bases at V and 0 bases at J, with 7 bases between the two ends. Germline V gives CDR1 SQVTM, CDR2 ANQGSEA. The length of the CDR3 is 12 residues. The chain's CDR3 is CSVRGYQETQYF. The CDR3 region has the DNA TGCAGCGTTAGAGGGTACCAAGAGACCCAGTACTTC.

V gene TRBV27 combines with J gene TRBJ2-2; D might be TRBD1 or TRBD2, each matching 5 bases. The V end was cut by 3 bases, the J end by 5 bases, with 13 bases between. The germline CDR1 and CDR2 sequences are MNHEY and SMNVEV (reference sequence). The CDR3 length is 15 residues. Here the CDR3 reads CASSFFGGATGELFF. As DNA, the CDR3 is TGTGCCAGCAGTTTTTTTGGGGGTGCGACCGGGGAGCTGTTTTTT.

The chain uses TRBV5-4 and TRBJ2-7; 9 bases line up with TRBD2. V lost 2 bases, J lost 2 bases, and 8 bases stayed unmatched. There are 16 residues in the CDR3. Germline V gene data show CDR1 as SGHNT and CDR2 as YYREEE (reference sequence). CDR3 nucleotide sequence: TGTGCCAGCAGCTTTGGGCGGGCTAGCGGGACCTACGAGCAGTACTTC. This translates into CASSFGRASGTYEQYF.

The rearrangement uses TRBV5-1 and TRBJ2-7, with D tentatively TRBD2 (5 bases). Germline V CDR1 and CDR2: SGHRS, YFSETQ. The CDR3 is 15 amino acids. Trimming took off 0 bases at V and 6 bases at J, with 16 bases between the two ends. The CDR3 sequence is CASSLAATFGGEQYF. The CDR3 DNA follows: TGCGCCAGCAGCTTGGCGGCCACCTTTGGAGGCGAGCAGTACTTC.

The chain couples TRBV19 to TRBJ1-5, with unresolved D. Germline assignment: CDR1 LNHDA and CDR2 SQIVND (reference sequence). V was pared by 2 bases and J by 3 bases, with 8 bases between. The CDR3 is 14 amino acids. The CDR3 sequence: CASSIRQFNQPQHF. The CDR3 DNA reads TGTGCCAGTAGTATACGGCAGTTCAATCAGCCCCAGCATTTT.

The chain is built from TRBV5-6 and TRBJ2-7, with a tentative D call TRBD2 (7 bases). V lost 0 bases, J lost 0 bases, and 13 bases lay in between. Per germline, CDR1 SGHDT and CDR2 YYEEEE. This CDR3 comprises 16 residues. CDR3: CASSLVSAGASYEQYF. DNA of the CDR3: TGTGCCAGCAGCTTGGTATCGGCGGGGGCCTCCTACGAGCAGTACTTC. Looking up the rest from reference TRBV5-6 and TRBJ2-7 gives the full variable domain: DAGVTQSPTHLIKTRGQQVTLRCSPKSGHDTVSWYQQALGQGPQFIFQYYEEEERQRGNFPDRFSGHQFPNYSSELNVNALLLGDSALYLCASSLVSAGASYEQYFGPGTRLTVT.

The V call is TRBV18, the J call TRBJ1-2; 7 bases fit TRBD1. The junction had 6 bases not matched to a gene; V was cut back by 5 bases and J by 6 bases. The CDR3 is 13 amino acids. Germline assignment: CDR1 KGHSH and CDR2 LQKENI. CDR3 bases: TGTGCCAGCTCAGACGGGACAGCCCATGGCTACACCTTC. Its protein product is CASSDGTAHGYTF.

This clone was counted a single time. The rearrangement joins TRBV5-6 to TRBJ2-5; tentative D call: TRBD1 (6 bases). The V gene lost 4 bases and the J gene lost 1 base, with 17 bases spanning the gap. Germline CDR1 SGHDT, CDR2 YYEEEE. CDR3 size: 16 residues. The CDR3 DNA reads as TGTGCCAGCAGCCCGAGCCCAGGGGAACTCCAAGAGACCCAGTACTTC. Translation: CASSPSPGELQETQYF.

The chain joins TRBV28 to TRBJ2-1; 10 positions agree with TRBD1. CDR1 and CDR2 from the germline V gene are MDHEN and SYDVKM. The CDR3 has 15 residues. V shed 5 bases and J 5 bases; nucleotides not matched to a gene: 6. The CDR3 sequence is CASSPWTGGNNEQFF. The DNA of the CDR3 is TGTGCCAGCAGTCCTTGGACAGGGGGGAACAATGAGCAGTTCTTC.

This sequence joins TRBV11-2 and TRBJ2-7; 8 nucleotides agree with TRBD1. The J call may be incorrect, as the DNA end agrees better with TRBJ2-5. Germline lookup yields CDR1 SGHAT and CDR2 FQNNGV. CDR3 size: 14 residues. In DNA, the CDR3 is TGTGCCAGCAGCTCGGGACAGGTGAAAGAGACCCAGTACTTC. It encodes CASSSGQVKETQYF.

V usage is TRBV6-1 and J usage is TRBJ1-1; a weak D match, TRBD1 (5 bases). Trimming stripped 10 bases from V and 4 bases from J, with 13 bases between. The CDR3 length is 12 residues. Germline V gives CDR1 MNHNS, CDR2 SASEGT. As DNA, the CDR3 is TGTGCCACCCAGGGATGGGGCACTGAAGCTTTCTTT. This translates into CATQGWGTEAFF.

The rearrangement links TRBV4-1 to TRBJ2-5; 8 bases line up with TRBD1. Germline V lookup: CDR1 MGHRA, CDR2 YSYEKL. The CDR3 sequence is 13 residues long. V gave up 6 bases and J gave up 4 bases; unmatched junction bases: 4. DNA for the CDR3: TGCGCCAGCAGGACAGGGGTCGGAGAGACCCAGTACTTC. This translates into CASRTGVGETQYF.

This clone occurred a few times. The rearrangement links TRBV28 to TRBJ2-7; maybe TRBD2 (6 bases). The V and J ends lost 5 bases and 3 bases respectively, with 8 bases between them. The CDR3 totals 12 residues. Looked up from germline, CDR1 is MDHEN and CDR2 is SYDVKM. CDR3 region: CASSPGGYEQYF. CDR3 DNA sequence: TGTGCCAGCAGTCCCGGGGGCTACGAGCAGTACTTC.

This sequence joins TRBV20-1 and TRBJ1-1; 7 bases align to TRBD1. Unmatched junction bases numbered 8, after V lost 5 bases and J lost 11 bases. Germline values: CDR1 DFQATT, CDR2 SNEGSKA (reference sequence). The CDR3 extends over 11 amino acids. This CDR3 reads CSAGPGRGAFF. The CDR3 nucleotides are TGCAGTGCTGGCCCGGGCAGGGGGGCTTTCTTT.